This section outlines one TCR beta chain sequence together with its context. As yet, its antigen is unknown. A CD45RA+ naive subset and a CD45RA-negative memory subset were split from CD4+ cells. This record comes from a study of shared clonotypes between healthy human individuals. Study results and limitations: Larger estimated richness was generally recorded for naive subsets relative to memory subsets. Few donors limited the genetic and exposure-history diversity represented.

The assay was immunoSEQ multiplex PCR, and TCRdb's table has in-frame clones only and misses some. Here the sample spans millions of clones, over 85% being singletons. This CDR3 has 15 amino acids. Unmatched junction bases numbered 1, after V lost 3 bases and J lost 1 base. Germline V CDR1 and CDR2: WNHNN, SYGVQD (reference sequence). This TCR was sampled from a man between 18 and 35 years old in good health. The chain recombines TRBV10-1 with TRBJ2-2; 8 bases align to TRBD1. Sequencing was carried out using naive CD4+ T cells sorted from blood. Subset given: CD45RA+ positively selected. The CDR3 sequence is CASSDGTGNTGELFF. CDR3 sequence (DNA): TGCGCCAGCAGTGATGGGACAGGGAACACCGGGGAGCTGTTTTTT.